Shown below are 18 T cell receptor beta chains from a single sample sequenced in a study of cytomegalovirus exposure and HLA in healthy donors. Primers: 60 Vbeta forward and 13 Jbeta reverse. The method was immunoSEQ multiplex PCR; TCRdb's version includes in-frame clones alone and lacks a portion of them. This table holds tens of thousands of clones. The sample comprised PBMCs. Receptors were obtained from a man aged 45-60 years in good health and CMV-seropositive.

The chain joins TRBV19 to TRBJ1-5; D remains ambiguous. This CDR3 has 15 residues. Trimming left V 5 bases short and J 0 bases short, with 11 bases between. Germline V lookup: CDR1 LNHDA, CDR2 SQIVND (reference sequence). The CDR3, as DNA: TGTGCCAGTAGTTGGGCGGGGTATAGCAATCAGCCCCAGCATTTT. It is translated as CASSWAGYSNQPQHF.

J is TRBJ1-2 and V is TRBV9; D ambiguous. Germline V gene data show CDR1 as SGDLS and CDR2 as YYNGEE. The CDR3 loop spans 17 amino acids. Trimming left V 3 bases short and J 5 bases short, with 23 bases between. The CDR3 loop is CASSGRGPSGVRYGYTF. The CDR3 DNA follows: TGTGCCAGCAGCGGCCGAGGCCCGTCTGGTGTTCGGTATGGCTACACCTTC.

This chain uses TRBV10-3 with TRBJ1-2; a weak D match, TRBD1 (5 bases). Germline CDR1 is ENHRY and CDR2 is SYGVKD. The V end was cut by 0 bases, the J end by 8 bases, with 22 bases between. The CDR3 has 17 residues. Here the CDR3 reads CAISESLGRGQYGGYTF. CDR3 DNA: TGTGCCATCAGTGAGTCTTTGGGCAGAGGACAATATGGAGGCTACACCTTC.

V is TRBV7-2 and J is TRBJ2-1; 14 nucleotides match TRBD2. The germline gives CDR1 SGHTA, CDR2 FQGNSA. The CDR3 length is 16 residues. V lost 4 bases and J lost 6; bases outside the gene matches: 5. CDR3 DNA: TGTGCCAGCAGCTGGGCCGGGACTAGCGGGAGCAATGAGCAGTTCTTC. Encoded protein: CASSWAGTSGSNEQFF.

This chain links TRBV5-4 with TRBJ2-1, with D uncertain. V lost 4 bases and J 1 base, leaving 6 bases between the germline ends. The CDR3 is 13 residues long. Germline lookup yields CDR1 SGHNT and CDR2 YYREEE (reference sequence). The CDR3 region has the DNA TGTGCCAGCAGCCCCCCATCCTACAATGAGCAGTTCTTC. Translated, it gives CASSPPSYNEQFF.

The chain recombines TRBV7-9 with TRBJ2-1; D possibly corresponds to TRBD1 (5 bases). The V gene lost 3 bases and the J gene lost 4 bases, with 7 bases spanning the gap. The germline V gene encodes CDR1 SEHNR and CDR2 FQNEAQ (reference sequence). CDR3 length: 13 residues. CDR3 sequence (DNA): TGTGCCAGCAGCTTTGGGGCTTACAATGAGCAGTTCTTC. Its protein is CASSFGAYNEQFF.

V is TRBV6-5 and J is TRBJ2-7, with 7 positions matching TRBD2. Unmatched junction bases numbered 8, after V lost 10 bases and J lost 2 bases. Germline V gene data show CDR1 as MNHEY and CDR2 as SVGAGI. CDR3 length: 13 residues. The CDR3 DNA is TGTGCCACGAGGCTGGGGACTACCTACGAGCAGTACTTC. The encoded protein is CATRLGTTYEQYF.

The CDR3 nucleotides read TGCGCCAGCAGCCAAGGCCCTAGCGGGAGTGTCGGGGAGCTGTTTTTT. It specifies CASSQGPSGSVGELFF. The chain carries TRBV4-1 and TRBJ2-2; TRBD2 aligns across 10 bases. V was pared by 1 base and J by 7 bases, with 6 bases of the junction left unmatched. There are 16 residues in the CDR3. CDR1 and CDR2 from the germline V gene are MGHRA and YSYEKL.

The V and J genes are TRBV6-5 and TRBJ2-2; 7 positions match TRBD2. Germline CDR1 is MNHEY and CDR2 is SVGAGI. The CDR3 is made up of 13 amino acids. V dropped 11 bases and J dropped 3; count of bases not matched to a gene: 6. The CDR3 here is CASRGSYTGELFF. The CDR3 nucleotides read TGTGCCTCCCGCGGGAGCTACACCGGGGAGCTGTTTTTT.

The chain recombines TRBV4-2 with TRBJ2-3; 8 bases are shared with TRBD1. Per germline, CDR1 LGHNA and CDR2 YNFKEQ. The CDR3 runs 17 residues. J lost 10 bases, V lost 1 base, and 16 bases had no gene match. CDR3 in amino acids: CASSQVLGQGSQIAQYF. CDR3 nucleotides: TGTGCCAGCAGCCAAGTTTTAGGACAGGGTTCACAGATTGCGCAGTATTTT.

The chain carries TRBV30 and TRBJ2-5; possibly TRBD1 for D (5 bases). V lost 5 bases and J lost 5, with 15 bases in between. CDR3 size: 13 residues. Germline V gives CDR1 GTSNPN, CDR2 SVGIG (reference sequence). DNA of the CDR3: TGTGCCTGGGATTACGGAAAGGGGGAGACCCAGTACTTC. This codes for CAWDYGKGETQYF. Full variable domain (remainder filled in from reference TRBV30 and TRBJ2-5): SQTIHQWPATLVQPVGSPLSLECTVEGTSNPNLYWYRQAAGRGLQLLFYSVGIGQISSEVPQNLSASRPQDRQFILSSKKLLLSDSGFYLCAWDYGKGETQYFGPGTRLLVL.

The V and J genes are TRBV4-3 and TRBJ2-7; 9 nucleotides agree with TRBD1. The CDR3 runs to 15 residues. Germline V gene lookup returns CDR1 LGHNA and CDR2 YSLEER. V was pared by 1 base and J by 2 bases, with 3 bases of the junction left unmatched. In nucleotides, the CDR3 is TGCGCCAGCAGCCAAGGGACAGGGGCTACCTACGAGCAGTACTTC. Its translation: CASSQGTGATYEQYF.

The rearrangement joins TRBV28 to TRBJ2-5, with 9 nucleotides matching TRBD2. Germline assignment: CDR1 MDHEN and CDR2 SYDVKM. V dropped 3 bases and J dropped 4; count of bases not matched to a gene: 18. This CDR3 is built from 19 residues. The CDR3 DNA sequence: TGTGCCAGCAGTTTTCCCCTGTGGCGGGAGGGGTTTTCTCGAGAGACCCAGTACTTC. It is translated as CASSFPLWREGFSRETQYF.

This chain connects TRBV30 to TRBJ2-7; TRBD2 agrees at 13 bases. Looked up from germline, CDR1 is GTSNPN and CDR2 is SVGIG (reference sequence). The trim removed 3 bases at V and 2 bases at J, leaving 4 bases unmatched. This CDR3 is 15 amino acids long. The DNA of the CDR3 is TGTGCCTGGAGCCGGACTAGCGGGAGCGCCTACGAGCAGTACGTC. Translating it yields CAWSRTSGSAYEQYV.

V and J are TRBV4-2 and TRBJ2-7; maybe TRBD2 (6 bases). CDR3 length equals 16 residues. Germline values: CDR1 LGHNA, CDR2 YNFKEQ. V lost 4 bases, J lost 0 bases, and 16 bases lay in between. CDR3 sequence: CASSPYASSVSYEQYF. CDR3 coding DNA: TGTGCCAGCAGCCCCTACGCGTCTAGCGTCTCCTACGAGCAGTACTTC.

The DNA of the CDR3 is TGTGCCAGCTCACCACCCTATAGTAATACGCAGTATTTT. It translates to CASSPPYSNTQYF. The rearrangement links TRBV18 to TRBJ2-3; D call uncertain. The germline V gene encodes CDR1 KGHSH and CDR2 LQKENI. V lost 0 bases, J lost 7 bases, and 8 bases lay in between. The CDR3 consists of 13 residues.

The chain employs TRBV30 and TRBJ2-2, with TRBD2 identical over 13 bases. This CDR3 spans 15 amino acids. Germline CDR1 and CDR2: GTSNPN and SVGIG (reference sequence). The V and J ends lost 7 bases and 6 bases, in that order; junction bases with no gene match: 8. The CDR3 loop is CALGLAGFISGELFF. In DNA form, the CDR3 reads TGTGCCTTGGGACTAGCGGGATTTATATCCGGGGAGCTGTTTTTT.

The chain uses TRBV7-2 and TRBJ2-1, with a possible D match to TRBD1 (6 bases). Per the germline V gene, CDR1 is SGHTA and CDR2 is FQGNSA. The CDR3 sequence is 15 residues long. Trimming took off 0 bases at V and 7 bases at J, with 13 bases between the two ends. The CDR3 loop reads CASSLATRGLNEQFF. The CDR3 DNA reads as TGTGCCAGCAGCTTAGCCACTAGGGGGTTGAATGAGCAGTTCTTC. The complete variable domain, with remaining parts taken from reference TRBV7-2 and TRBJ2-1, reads GAGVSQSPSNKVTEKGKDVELRCDPISGHTALYWYRQSLGQGLEFLIYFQGNSAPDKSGLPSDRFSAERTGGSVSTLTIQRTQQEDSAVYLCASSLATRGLNEQFFGPGTRLTVL.